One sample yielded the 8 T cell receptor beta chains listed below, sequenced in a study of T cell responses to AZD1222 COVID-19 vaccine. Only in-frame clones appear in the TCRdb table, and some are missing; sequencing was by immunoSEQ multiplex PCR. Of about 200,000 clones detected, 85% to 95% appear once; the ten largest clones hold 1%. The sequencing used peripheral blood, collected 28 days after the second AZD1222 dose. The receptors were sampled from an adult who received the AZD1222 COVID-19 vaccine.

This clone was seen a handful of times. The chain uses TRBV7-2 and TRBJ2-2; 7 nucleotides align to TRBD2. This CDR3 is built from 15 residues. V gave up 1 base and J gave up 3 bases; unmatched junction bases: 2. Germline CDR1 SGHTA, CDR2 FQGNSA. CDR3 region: CASSLGGGDTGELFF. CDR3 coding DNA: TGTGCCAGCAGCTTAGGGGGAGGGGACACCGGGGAGCTGTTTTTT.

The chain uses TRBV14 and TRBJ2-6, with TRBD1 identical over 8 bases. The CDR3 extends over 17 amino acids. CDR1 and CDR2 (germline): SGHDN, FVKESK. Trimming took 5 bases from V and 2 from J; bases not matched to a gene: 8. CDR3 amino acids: CASSLRDRSTGANVLTF. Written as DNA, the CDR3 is TGTGCCAGCAGCTTACGGGACAGGTCTACTGGGGCCAACGTCCTGACTTTC.

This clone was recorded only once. The CDR3 region is CASSLDGTTYNEQFF. CDR3 nucleotide sequence: TGCGCCAGCAGCTTGGATGGGACTACCTACAATGAGCAGTTCTTC. The chain uses TRBV5-1 and TRBJ2-1; 7 nucleotides match TRBD2. CDR3 length: 15 residues. V lost 0 bases, J lost 2 bases, and 2 bases stayed unmatched. Germline-derived CDR1 and CDR2 are SGHRS and YFSETQ.

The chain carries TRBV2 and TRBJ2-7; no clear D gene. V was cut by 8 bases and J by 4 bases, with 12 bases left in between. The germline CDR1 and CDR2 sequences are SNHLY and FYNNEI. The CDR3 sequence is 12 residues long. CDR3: CASGWGPYEQYF. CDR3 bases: TGTGCCAGCGGGTGGGGTCCTTACGAGCAGTACTTC.

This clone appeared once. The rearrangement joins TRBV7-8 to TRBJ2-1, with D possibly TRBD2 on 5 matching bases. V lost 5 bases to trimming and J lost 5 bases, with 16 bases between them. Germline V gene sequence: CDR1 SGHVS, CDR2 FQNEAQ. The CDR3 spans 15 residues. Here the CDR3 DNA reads TGTGCCAGCAGCCATAAGGACCCCGGGAACAATGAGCAGTTCTTC. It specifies CASSHKDPGNNEQFF.

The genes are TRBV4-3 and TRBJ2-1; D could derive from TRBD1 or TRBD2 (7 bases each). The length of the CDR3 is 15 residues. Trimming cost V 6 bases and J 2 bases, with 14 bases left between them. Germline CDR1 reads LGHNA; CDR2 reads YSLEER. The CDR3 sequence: CASSSTGRAYNEQFF. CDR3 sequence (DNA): TGCGCCAGCAGTTCGACAGGGAGGGCCTACAATGAGCAGTTCTTC.

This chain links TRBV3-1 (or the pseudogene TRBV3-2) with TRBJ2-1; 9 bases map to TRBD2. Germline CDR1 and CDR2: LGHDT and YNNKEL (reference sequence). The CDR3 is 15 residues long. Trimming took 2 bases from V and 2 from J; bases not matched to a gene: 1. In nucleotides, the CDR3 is TGTGCCAGCAGCCAACTAGCGGGAACCTACAATGAGCAGTTCTTC. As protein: CASSQLAGTYNEQFF.

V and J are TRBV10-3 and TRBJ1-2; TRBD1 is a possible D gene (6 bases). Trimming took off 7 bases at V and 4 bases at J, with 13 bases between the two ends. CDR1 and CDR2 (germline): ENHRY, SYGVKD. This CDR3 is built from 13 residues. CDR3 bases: TGTGCCATCACCGCCGGGGACACCTATGGCTACACCTTC. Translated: CAITAGDTYGYTF.